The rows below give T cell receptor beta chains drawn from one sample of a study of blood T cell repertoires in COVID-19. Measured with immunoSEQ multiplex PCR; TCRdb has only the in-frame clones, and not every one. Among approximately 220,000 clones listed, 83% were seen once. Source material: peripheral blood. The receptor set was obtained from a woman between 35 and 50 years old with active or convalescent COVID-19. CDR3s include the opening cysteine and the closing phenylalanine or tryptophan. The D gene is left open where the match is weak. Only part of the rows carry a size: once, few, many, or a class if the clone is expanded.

TGTGCTAGTGGTTTGGTGGGACAGGCCCTTCCAAGCTACACCTTC	CASGLVGQALPSYTF	TRBJ1-2	TRBD1	TRBV12-5	-
TGTGCCAGCAGCGTAGACGGGTACAATGAGCAGTTCTTC	CASSVDGYNEQFF	TRBJ2-1	-	TRBV9	once
TGTGCCAGCAGCCCGGGACAGACTGTGGTTGGTGAAAAACTGTTTTTT	CASSPGQTVVGEKLFF	TRBJ1-4	TRBD1	TRBV7-6	few
TGTGCCACCGAAGGGGACAGGGGGCTTGTTAACACAGATACGCAGTATTTT	CATEGDRGLVNTDTQYF	TRBJ2-3	TRBD1	TRBV5-4	-
TGTGCCAGCAGCCAAGACGTCGGGACAGGAAAGTTTTTT	CASSQDVGTGKFF	TRBJ1-4	TRBD1	TRBV4-2	-
TGTGCCTGGAGTACCAGGGGGAACGGCTACACCTTC	CAWSTRGNGYTF	TRBJ1-2	TRBD1	TRBV30	-
TGTGCCACCAGTGAACGACAGGTTAACTATGGCTACACCTTC	CATSERQVNYGYTF	TRBJ1-2	-	TRBV24-1	-
TGTGCCAGTAGTACCAGGAAGACGGGGTATAATTCACCCCTCCACTTT	CASSTRKTGYNSPLHF	TRBJ1-6	-	TRBV19	-
TGTGCCAGCAGCCCTCAGGGGAATTCACCCCTCCACTTT	CASSPQGNSPLHF	TRBJ1-6	-	TRBV3-1/TRBV3-2	once
TGTGCCACCAGTGATCCTAAGCGGGAGACGGACTACGAGCAGTACTTC	CATSDPKRETDYEQYF	TRBJ2-7	TRBD2	TRBV24-1	once
TGTGCCAGCAGCGCGGGCACCCGCCCTGGGGCCAACGTCCTGACTTTC	CASSAGTRPGANVLTF	TRBJ2-6	-	TRBV7-9	-
TGTGCCAGTAGTATAGGGTTACAGGAGTATTCACCCCTCCACTTT	CASSIGLQEYSPLHF	TRBJ1-6	-	TRBV19	-
TGTGCCACCAGTGATTTGCTCAGGGGGCTAGAGACCCAGTACTTC	CATSDLLRGLETQYF	TRBJ2-5	TRBD1	TRBV24-1	-
TGTGCCAGCAGTTCGAGACTAGCGGGAGTCGGCGAGCAGTACTTC	CASSSRLAGVGEQYF	TRBJ2-7	TRBD2	TRBV6-5	-
TGTGCCAGCAGCCAAGTCCACGAACTAGCGGGAGATCCCTACGAGCAGTACTTC	CASSQVHELAGDPYEQYF	TRBJ2-7	TRBD2	TRBV3-1/TRBV3-2	-
TGTGCCAGCTCACCCAATCTAGCGGGCAATGAGCAGTTCTTC	CASSPNLAGNEQFF	TRBJ2-1	TRBD2	TRBV18	-
TGCAGCGTTGAAGAGGGCTTCCGCGGGGATACGCAGTATTTT	CSVEEGFRGDTQYF	TRBJ2-3	-	TRBV29-1	-
TGCGCCAGCAGCCAGCGGGACAGGGGTACTAATGAAAAACTGTTTTTT	CASSQRDRGTNEKLFF	TRBJ1-4	TRBD1	TRBV4-3	-
TGTGCCAGCAGCTTAGGAGGGGGACAGCCCCAGCATTTT	CASSLGGGQPQHF	TRBJ1-5	-	TRBV7-8	-
TGTGCCATCAGTGAGAGGTTTCGGGGGTCGCCCAAAAACATTCAGTACTTC	CAISERFRGSPKNIQYF	TRBJ2-4	-	TRBV10-3	-
TGTGCCAGCAGCTCCCAGGGGTACGAGCAGTACTTC	CASSSQGYEQYF	TRBJ2-7	-	TRBV6-2/TRBV6-3	once
TGTGCCAGCAGCCCTCCGGGGGGGGGCTCTGGAAACACCATATATTTT	CASSPPGGGSGNTIYF	TRBJ1-3	-	TRBV7-3	few
TGTGCCTGGATTCGTAAAAGTAGAGGAAACACCATATATTTT	CAWIRKSRGNTIYF	TRBJ1-3	-	TRBV30	-
TGTGCCAGCAGTTACTCGAGGGATCAGCCCCAGCATTTT	CASSYSRDQPQHF	TRBJ1-5	-	TRBV6-2/TRBV6-3	-
TGTGCCTGGAGTGTACAGGATTCACCCCTCCACTTT	CAWSVQDSPLHF	TRBJ1-6	-	TRBV30	-
TGTGCCTGGAGACCCCTCCCAGGGGGAAATTTGCAAGAGACCCAGTACTTC	CAWRPLPGGNLQETQYF	TRBJ2-5	TRBD1	TRBV30	-
TGTGCCAGCATACAGGGGTTGAACACTGAAGCTTTCTTT	CASIQGLNTEAFF	TRBJ1-1	TRBD1	TRBV28	-
TGTGCCAGCACTTCGTGGGGGGAAGGGGGCTACACCTTC	CASTSWGEGGYTF	TRBJ1-2	-	TRBV6-5	once
TGTGCCAGCAGCTCCAGGGGGCGAGAGACCCAGTACTTC	CASSSRGRETQYF	TRBJ2-5	TRBD1	TRBV7-9	-
TGTGCCAGCTCACTGCCTTCCGGGGGAGGTGGGACTGAAGCTTTCTTT	CASSLPSGGGGTEAFF	TRBJ1-1	-	TRBV18	-
TGTGCCTGGAGTGTAAGGTTTGGACTAGCGGTGTTCGATGAGCAGTTCTTC	CAWSVRFGLAVFDEQFF	TRBJ2-1	TRBD2	TRBV30	once
TGTGCCAGCAGCCACCGGGACAGGAATTCACCCCTCCACTTT	CASSHRDRNSPLHF	TRBJ1-6	TRBD1	TRBV3-1/TRBV3-2	-
TGTGCCAGCAGCCCGTCAGGCGCGGGGGGGGATACGCAGTATTTT	CASSPSGAGGDTQYF	TRBJ2-3	TRBD2	TRBV4-2	-
TGTGCCAGCAGCTTGGGACCGGGACAGGGGGTAACCTACGAGCAGTACTTC	CASSLGPGQGVTYEQYF	TRBJ2-7	TRBD1	TRBV5-5	-
TGTGCCAGCAGTTACGAGGCGGTGAACACTGAAGCTTTCTTT	CASSYEAVNTEAFF	TRBJ1-1	-	TRBV6-5	-
TGTGCCAGTAGCAATACGGTTGTGGATTCACCCCTCCACTTT	CASSNTVVDSPLHF	TRBJ1-6	-	TRBV19	-
TGTGCCAGCAGCCAACTCTTGCAGGGGGTCGATGGCTACACCTTC	CASSQLLQGVDGYTF	TRBJ1-2	TRBD1	TRBV14	-
TGTGCCAGCAGCTTAACCCCCCCCCGAGACAGGGGGTATTTCTATGGCTACACCTTC	CASSLTPPRDRGYFYGYTF	TRBJ1-2	TRBD1	TRBV7-3	-
TGTGCCAGCAGCCATTCTTCCGTAACCAAGAAGGTCTCCCGACAGGATGACTCCTACGAGCAGTACTTC	CASSHSSVTKKVSRQDDSYEQYF	TRBJ2-7	-	TRBV9	-
TGTGCCAGCAGCGTAGAAATGAGGGACACTGAAGCTTTCTTT	CASSVEMRDTEAFF	TRBJ1-1	-	TRBV9	-
TGTGCCAGCAGAGAGGGACAGGTCCGACCCCAGCATTTT	CASREGQVRPQHF	TRBJ1-5	TRBD1	TRBV6-5	-
TGTGCCAGCAGTCATATCTCAGGGAGGGGTGGCAATCAGCCCCAGCATTTT	CASSHISGRGGNQPQHF	TRBJ1-5	-	TRBV7-8	few
TGCGCCAGCAGCCGACAGGCCGAGAGGGCCCGGGAGCTGTTTTTT	CASSRQAERARELFF	TRBJ2-2	-	TRBV5-1	-
TGTGCCAGCGGTCCTGGGGGGAGGGAGTACGAGCAGTACTTC	CASGPGGREYEQYF	TRBJ2-7	TRBD2	TRBV7-2	once
TGTGCCAGCAGGGAACAGGGGCTCAATGAGCAGTTCTTC	CASREQGLNEQFF	TRBJ2-1	TRBD1	TRBV7-9	-
TGCGCCAGCAGCTATCAGAACTCTGGGGCCAACGTCCTGACTTTC	CASSYQNSGANVLTF	TRBJ2-6	-	TRBV5-1	-
TGTGCCACCAGCAGATTTGATAGCGGGGGGGCAGCAGATACGCAGTATTTT	CATSRFDSGGAADTQYF	TRBJ2-3	TRBD2	TRBV15	-
TGTGCCTGGAGTGTGGCAGGGGGCGATTACGAGCAGTACTTC	CAWSVAGGDYEQYF	TRBJ2-7	TRBD1	TRBV30	-
TGTGCCAGTAGTCCCTACGCGACAGGGGACCCCTACGAGCAGTACTTC	CASSPYATGDPYEQYF	TRBJ2-7	TRBD1	TRBV19	once
TGTGCCAGCAGTCTATCCAGTCACTATGGCTACACCTTC	CASSLSSHYGYTF	TRBJ1-2	-	TRBV27	-
TGTGCCAGCAGTTCCCTAACCCTGGAAGCGGGGGGGCCGAAATACAATGAGCAGTTCTTC	CASSSLTLEAGGPKYNEQFF	TRBJ2-1	TRBD2	TRBV4-2	once
TGTGCCAGCTCACCATTGGCGAACAGGGGGGAAGAGACCCAGTACTTC	CASSPLANRGEETQYF	TRBJ2-5	TRBD1	TRBV18	-
TGTGCCAGCAAACAGGGGCTATCGAACACTGAAGCTTTCTTT	CASKQGLSNTEAFF	TRBJ1-1	TRBD1	TRBV7-2	-
TGTGCCAGTAGTACCACAGGAAACACCATATATTTT	CASSTTGNTIYF	TRBJ1-3	-	TRBV19	-
TGTGCCAGTAGTATAGGACTAGCGGGAGAAGAGACCCAGTACTTC	CASSIGLAGEETQYF	TRBJ2-5	TRBD2	TRBV19	-
TGTGCCAGCAGCTTAGAACTTCCGGGACTAGCGGTAACCTACGAGCAGTACTTC	CASSLELPGLAVTYEQYF	TRBJ2-7	TRBD2	TRBV11-2	-
TGTGCCACCAGCAGAGATCCGGGGGGCGGAGGTGAAAAACTGTTTTTT	CATSRDPGGGGEKLFF	TRBJ1-4	-	TRBV15	-
TGTGCCAGCAGCTGGGACAGGGACGGAACCTATAATTCACCCCTCCACTTT	CASSWDRDGTYNSPLHF	TRBJ1-6	TRBD1	TRBV5-6	-
TGTGCCAGCAGACAGGGGGCGCGGGGCGAGCAGTACTTC	CASRQGARGEQYF	TRBJ2-7	TRBD1	TRBV12-3/TRBV12-4	few